A single sample is the source of the 25 T cell receptor beta chains below, sequenced in a study of T cell responses to AZD1222 COVID-19 vaccine. Clones were sequenced by immunoSEQ multiplex PCR, and TCRdb holds only the in-frame ones, with some missing. The sample includes about 130,000 clones, 85% to 90% of them seen just once. Specimen: peripheral blood, collected on day 0 of AZD1222 vaccination. These receptors came from an adult in good health.

The genes are TRBV3-1 (or the pseudogene TRBV3-2) and TRBJ2-1; 14 bases match TRBD2. CDR1 and CDR2 (germline): LGHDT, YNNKEL (reference sequence). The CDR3 is made up of 16 amino acids. Germline trimming cut 4 bases from V and 5 bases from J; bases unmatched to any gene: 4. CDR3 bases: TGTGCCAGCAGCCGGTGGACTAGCGGGGGGCACAATGAGCAGTTCTTC. Its translation is CASSRWTSGGHNEQFF.

The chain has TRBV5-1 and TRBJ1-1, with D possibly TRBD1 on 5 matching bases. The CDR3 sequence is 15 residues long. V was trimmed by 3 bases and J by 0 bases, leaving 12 bases between them. The germline V gene encodes CDR1 SGHRS and CDR2 YFSETQ. In DNA, the CDR3 is TGCGCCAGCAGCTCCGAAACAGGATTGAACACTGAAGCTTTCTTT. This encodes CASSSETGLNTEAFF.

The chain joins TRBV13 to TRBJ2-1; the D is unclear. CDR1 PRHDT and CDR2 FYEKMQ come from the germline V gene (reference sequence). The CDR3 length is 15 residues. V lost 7 bases to trimming and J lost 4 bases, with 17 bases between them. This chain's CDR3 is CASNKKGPAYNEQFF. The CDR3 DNA reads as TGTGCCAGCAACAAAAAGGGTCCTGCATACAATGAGCAGTTCTTC.

CDR3 bases: TGTGCCAGCAGTCCTAAAAAGAGGGCGGGAGGTTTCCCTTCCTACAATGAGCAGTTCTTC. Translation: CASSPKKRAGGFPSYNEQFF. The gene calls are TRBV28 and TRBJ2-1; TRBD2 aligns across 8 bases. CDR3 length: 20 residues. J was trimmed by 1 base and V by 5 bases; bases with no gene match: 19. Germline V CDR1 and CDR2: MDHEN, SYDVKM.

This chain joins TRBV20-1 and TRBJ2-1; D uncertain. Germline loops: CDR1 DFQATT, CDR2 SNEGSKA (reference sequence). This CDR3 has 10 amino acids. Deletions cut 4 bases from V and 10 bases from J, with 8 bases between. The CDR3 DNA is TGCAGTGCTAAAAATAAAGAGCAGTTCTTC. Its translation: CSAKNKEQFF.

The chain couples TRBV7-9 to TRBJ1-2, with D tentatively TRBD1 (6 bases). CDR3 size: 15 residues. Trimming left V 5 bases short and J 2 bases short, with 15 bases between. Germline V gene sequence: CDR1 SEHNR, CDR2 FQNEAQ (reference sequence). CDR3 amino acids: CASSTRTALNYGYTF. The CDR3, as DNA: TGTGCCAGCAGCACCCGGACAGCTCTAAACTATGGCTACACCTTC.

This clone was seen once. J is TRBJ2-7 and V is TRBV15; 8 bases map to TRBD1. The CDR3 loop spans 15 amino acids. Germline-derived CDR1 and CDR2 are LNHNV and YYDKDF (reference sequence). Trimming took 0 bases from V and 6 from J; bases not matched to a gene: 7. The CDR3 DNA follows: TGTGCCACCAGCAGAGACCGGGACAGGTTCGCCGAGCAGTACTTC. Translated, it gives CATSRDRDRFAEQYF.

The gene calls are TRBV27 and TRBJ2-7; D is uncertain. Per the germline V gene, CDR1 is MNHEY and CDR2 is SMNVEV (reference sequence). The CDR3 spans 15 residues. Trimming cost V 7 bases and J 2 bases, with 18 bases left between them. Here the CDR3 reads CASTVSLSLTYEQYF. DNA for the CDR3: TGTGCCAGCACCGTATCATTGTCCCTAACCTACGAGCAGTACTTC.

This sequence joins TRBV2 and TRBJ2-1, with 8 bases fitting TRBD2. The CDR3 contains 16 residues. The V gene end was trimmed by 0 bases and the J gene end by 3 bases; junction bases not matched to a gene: 4. Germline CDR1 SNHLY, CDR2 FYNNEI. The CDR3 DNA follows: TGTGCCAGCAGTGAAGCGGCGAGCGGGGGCTACAATGAGCAGTTCTTC. It codes for CASSEAASGGYNEQFF.

The chain has TRBV27 and TRBJ1-5; D unresolved. The V and J ends lost 0 bases and 5 bases respectively, with 5 bases between them. The CDR3 length is 13 residues. Germline assignment: CDR1 MNHEY and CDR2 SMNVEV (reference sequence). CDR3 DNA sequence: TGTGCCAGCAGTTTATCACGGGATCAGCCCCAGCATTTT. As protein: CASSLSRDQPQHF.

The chain links TRBV6-4 to TRBJ1-2; TRBD1 agrees at 8 bases. The trim removed 4 bases at V and 4 bases at J, leaving 2 bases unmatched. Germline assignment: CDR1 MRHNA and CDR2 SNTAGT. This CDR3 spans 13 amino acids. CDR3 loop: CASSGTGTYGYTF. As DNA, the CDR3 is TGTGCCAGCAGTGGGACAGGGACCTATGGCTACACCTTC.

The chain uses TRBV5-4 and TRBJ1-1; 9 bases are shared with TRBD1. The length of the CDR3 is 16 residues. V lost 2 bases, J lost 5 bases, and 10 bases stayed unmatched. From germline, CDR1 is SGHNT and CDR2 YYREEE (reference sequence). The CDR3 DNA is TGTGCCAGCAGCTTAAACCTAGGGACAGGGCAAACTGAAGCTTTCTTT. Translating it yields CASSLNLGTGQTEAFF.

The chain is built from TRBV6-1 and TRBJ1-2; D is ambiguous. Germline V gene sequence: CDR1 MNHNS, CDR2 SASEGT. The CDR3 is made up of 17 amino acids. With 2 bases removed from V and 2 bases from J, the gap between germline ends came to 18 bases. CDR3 sequence reads: CASSEPSRLGSNYGYTF. The CDR3 nucleotides read TGTGCCAGCAGTGAACCATCCCGTTTAGGGTCCAACTATGGCTACACCTTC.

The rearrangement joins TRBV5-5 to TRBJ1-1, with D unclear. The CDR3 totals 11 residues. Per the germline V gene, CDR1 is SGHKS and CDR2 is YYEKEE (reference sequence). The germline V and J ends were trimmed by 5 bases and 1 base, with 3 bases remaining between them. The CDR3 is CASRQNTEAFF. The CDR3 nucleotides are TGTGCCAGCAGACAGAACACTGAAGCTTTCTTT.

This clone was picked up one time. The junction differs from germline at one of its ends, possibly a read error. The rearrangement uses TRBV28 and TRBJ1-1; 9 bases align to TRBD1. CDR3 length: 15 amino acids. CDR1 and CDR2 (germline): MDHEN, SYDVKM. The CDR3 protein is CASSLSTGGIPEAFF. The CDR3 bases are TGTGCCAGCAGCTTATCGACAGGGGGTATACCTGAAGCTTTCTTT. Complete variable domain (other parts from reference TRBV28 and TRBJ1-1): DVKVTQSSRYLVKRTGEKVFLECVQDMDHENMFWYRQDPGLGLRLIYFSYDVKMKEKGDIPEGYSVSREKKERFSLILESASTNQTSMYLCASSLSTGGIPEAFFGQGTRLTVV.

This chain connects TRBV7-6 to TRBJ2-2; 8 positions match TRBD1. CDR3 length: 18 amino acids. From germline, CDR1 is SGHVS and CDR2 FNYEAQ. Unmatched junction bases numbered 13, after V lost 4 bases and J lost 3 bases. CDR3 residues: CASSSKIWTGRDTGELFF. The CDR3 nucleotides read TGTGCCAGCAGCTCGAAAATCTGGACAGGGCGGGACACCGGGGAGCTGTTTTTT.

The gene calls are TRBV28 and TRBJ1-5; 7 nucleotides agree with TRBD1. This CDR3 is 14 amino acids long. Unmatched junction bases numbered 12, after V lost 9 bases and J lost 7 bases. Germline-derived CDR1 and CDR2 are MDHEN and SYDVKM. The chain's CDR3 is CASWEGQAPQPQHF. The CDR3 DNA reads TGTGCCAGTTGGGAAGGACAGGCCCCACAGCCCCAGCATTTT. Variable domain in full (rest from reference TRBV28 and TRBJ1-5): DVKVTQSSRYLVKRTGEKVFLECVQDMDHENMFWYRQDPGLGLRLIYFSYDVKMKEKGDIPEGYSVSREKKERFSLILESASTNQTSMYLCASWEGQAPQPQHFGDGTRLSIL.

The chain is built from TRBV23-1 and TRBJ1-5; 12 bases map to TRBD1. TRBV23-1 is given ORF status, its function remaining uncertain. The CDR3 has 15 residues. The junction had 11 bases not matched to a gene; V was cut back by 11 bases and J by 6 bases. The CDR3 reads CAETTGQGACQPQHF. The CDR3 DNA reads as TGCGCCGAAACCACGGGACAGGGGGCTTGTCAGCCCCAGCATTTT.

The chain recombines TRBV28 with TRBJ1-6, with 8 bases lining up with TRBD1. Per germline, CDR1 MDHEN and CDR2 SYDVKM. V dropped 0 bases and J dropped 6; count of bases not matched to a gene: 4. This CDR3 spans 16 amino acids. The CDR3 reads CASSLWQGAGNSPLHF. CDR3 DNA: TGTGCCAGCAGTTTATGGCAGGGGGCTGGTAATTCACCCCTCCACTTT.

The rearrangement links TRBV20-1 to TRBJ2-3; the match to TRBD1 covers 9 bases. The CDR3 has 15 amino acids. Germline trimming cut 3 bases from V and 1 base from J; bases unmatched to any gene: 5. The germline V gene encodes CDR1 DFQATT and CDR2 SNEGSKA (reference sequence). The CDR3 loop reads CSASSTGGRTDTQYF. The CDR3 DNA reads as TGCAGTGCTAGTTCCACAGGGGGCCGCACAGATACGCAGTATTTT.

The V call is TRBV5-1, the J call TRBJ1-6; a possible D gene is TRBD1 (5 bases). Trimming shortened V by 0 bases and J by 10 bases, and 14 bases separated the two germline ends. Germline V gives CDR1 SGHRS, CDR2 YFSETQ. The CDR3 covers 15 residues. CDR3 protein: CASSLADSGGSPLHF. CDR3 sequence (DNA): TGCGCCAGCAGCTTGGCCGACAGCGGAGGCTCACCCCTCCACTTT.

The chain employs TRBV4-1 and TRBJ2-7; no firm D call. The CDR3 consists of 17 residues. The germline CDR1 and CDR2 sequences are MGHRA and YSYEKL. The V end was cut by 1 base, the J end by 5 bases, with 21 bases between. The CDR3 reads CASSQALLPGLLDEQYF. The CDR3 DNA follows: TGCGCCAGCAGCCAAGCCCTTTTGCCGGGCCTACTGGACGAGCAGTACTTC.

V and J are TRBV15 and TRBJ1-5; TRBD1 matches at 10 bases. V lost 1 base and J lost 4; bases outside the gene matches: 7. CDR1 and CDR2 from the germline V gene are LNHNV and YYDKDF (reference sequence). The CDR3 has 17 residues. In DNA form, the CDR3 reads TGTGCCACCAGCAGAGTTCGGGACAGGGGCCGTAATCAGCCCCAGCATTTT. Its translation is CATSRVRDRGRNQPQHF.

This chain connects TRBV6-5 to TRBJ2-7, with D tentatively TRBD1 (6 bases). Trimming removed 2 bases at V and 3 bases at J, with 11 bases between. CDR1 MNHEY and CDR2 SVGAGI come from the germline V gene. CDR3 length: 14 amino acids. In nucleotides, the CDR3 is TGTGCCAGCAGTTACGCCGACAGGATCTACGAGCAGTACTTC. This translates into CASSYADRIYEQYF.

The chain links TRBV7-2 to TRBJ2-1; D is uncertain. This CDR3 spans 9 amino acids. V lost 4 bases, J lost 15 bases, and 7 bases lay in between. Germline V gene lookup returns CDR1 SGHTA and CDR2 FQGNSA. This CDR3 is CASSSPPFF. CDR3 DNA sequence: TGTGCCAGCAGCTCTCCTCCGTTCTTC.